These T cell receptor beta chains were read from a single sample in a study of blood T cell repertoires in COVID-19. Profiled with immunoSEQ multiplex PCR; TCRdb holds only in-frame clones, not every one. The repertoire holds around 250,000 clones, with less than 90% as singletons. Material: peripheral blood. These receptors were obtained from a woman in her 40s who had recovered from COVID-19. Both conserved end residues are part of each CDR3. The order of the fields is CDR3 protein, CDR3 DNA, V gene, J gene, clone size, D gene. A D gene is named only where the DNA matches it firmly. The listing skips clone size in some rows; elsewhere it reads once, few, many or a size class.

CDR3 protein: CASSEPAPGGNEQFF
CDR3 DNA: TGTGCCAGCAGTGAACCCGCCCCAGGGGGCAATGAGCAGTTCTTC
V gene: TRBV6-1
J gene: TRBJ2-1
clone size: -
D gene: TRBD1

CDR3 protein: CAWSVQGRGANVLTF
CDR3 DNA: TGTGCCTGGAGTGTACAAGGGAGAGGGGCCAACGTCCTGACTTTC
V gene: TRBV30
J gene: TRBJ2-6
clone size: once
D gene: -

CDR3 protein: CASSLLGTGGADTQYF
CDR3 DNA: TGTGCCAGCAGCTTACTCGGGACAGGGGGCGCAGATACGCAGTATTTT
V gene: TRBV7-9
J gene: TRBJ2-3
clone size: -
D gene: TRBD1

CDR3 protein: CASSAHSFGQGFTGELFF
CDR3 DNA: TGTGCCAGCAGTGCCCACTCGTTTGGACAGGGCTTCACCGGGGAGCTGTTTTTT
V gene: TRBV6-4
J gene: TRBJ2-2
clone size: -
D gene: TRBD1

CDR3 protein: CASSFTGVPEAFF
CDR3 DNA: TGTGCCAGCAGCTTCACAGGGGTACCTGAAGCTTTCTTT
V gene: TRBV11-3
J gene: TRBJ1-1
clone size: once
D gene: TRBD1

CDR3 protein: CSAGYVAFF
CDR3 DNA: TGCAGTGCGGGCTATGTAGCTTTCTTT
V gene: TRBV20-1
J gene: TRBJ1-1
clone size: few
D gene: -

CDR3 protein: CASSPPTGRDQPQHF
CDR3 DNA: TGTGCCAGCTCACCGCCGACCGGGAGGGATCAGCCCCAGCATTTT
V gene: TRBV18
J gene: TRBJ1-5
clone size: -
D gene: -

CDR3 protein: CASLQGRVEQFF
CDR3 DNA: TGTGCCAGCTTACAGGGGCGGGTTGAGCAGTTCTTC
V gene: TRBV18
J gene: TRBJ2-1
clone size: -
D gene: TRBD1

CDR3 protein: CASRSSSGANVLTF
CDR3 DNA: TGTGCCAGCAGATCGAGCTCTGGGGCCAACGTCCTGACTTTC
V gene: TRBV28
J gene: TRBJ2-6
clone size: few
D gene: -

CDR3 protein: CASSSFSGGGGQPQHF
CDR3 DNA: TGTGCCAGCAGCTCCTTTTCAGGGGGCGGAGGACAGCCCCAGCATTTT
V gene: TRBV5-6
J gene: TRBJ1-5
clone size: once
D gene: TRBD1

CDR3 protein: CASSIGGRGTYEQYF
CDR3 DNA: TGTGCCAGTAGTATAGGAGGCAGGGGGACGTACGAGCAGTACTTC
V gene: TRBV19
J gene: TRBJ2-7
clone size: -
D gene: TRBD1

CDR3 protein: CAGRGAYNEQFF
CDR3 DNA: TGTGCCGGGCGGGGGGCCTACAATGAGCAGTTCTTC
V gene: TRBV19
J gene: TRBJ2-1
clone size: -
D gene: TRBD2

CDR3 protein: CASKGLADLNEQFF
CDR3 DNA: TGTGCCAGCAAAGGACTAGCGGACCTAAATGAGCAGTTCTTC
V gene: TRBV2
J gene: TRBJ2-1
clone size: -
D gene: TRBD2

CDR3 protein: CSPGGDSNTEAFF
CDR3 DNA: TGCAGCCCGGGTGGCGACAGTAACACTGAAGCTTTCTTT
V gene: TRBV29-1
J gene: TRBJ1-1
clone size: -
D gene: -

CDR3 protein: CASTYTTGETQYF
CDR3 DNA: TGTGCCAGCACCTACACGACGGGAGAGACCCAGTACTTC
V gene: TRBV2
J gene: TRBJ2-5
clone size: -
D gene: -

CDR3 protein: CSVGLRGGQETQYF
CDR3 DNA: TGCAGCGTTGGGTTACGGGGGGGCCAAGAGACCCAGTACTTC
V gene: TRBV29-1
J gene: TRBJ2-5
clone size: -
D gene: TRBD2

CDR3 protein: CAWSDQGAGEGYTF
CDR3 DNA: TGTGCCTGGAGCGACCAGGGGGCTGGTGAAGGCTACACCTTC
V gene: TRBV30
J gene: TRBJ1-2
clone size: -
D gene: TRBD1

CDR3 protein: CASRARGGGTDTQYF
CDR3 DNA: TGCGCCAGCAGGGCGCGGGGGGGCGGCACAGATACGCAGTATTTT
V gene: TRBV5-1
J gene: TRBJ2-3
clone size: -
D gene: TRBD2

CDR3 protein: CATSRPIAGGLDTQYF
CDR3 DNA: TGTGCCACCAGCAGACCCATAGCGGGGGGGCTAGATACGCAGTATTTT
V gene: TRBV15
J gene: TRBJ2-3
clone size: -
D gene: TRBD2

CDR3 protein: CASSSPQGYEQYF
CDR3 DNA: TGTGCCAGCAGCTCACCACAGGGGTACGAGCAGTACTTC
V gene: TRBV11-3
J gene: TRBJ2-7
clone size: -
D gene: TRBD1

CDR3 protein: CASSGGLLKSSYNEQFF
CDR3 DNA: TGTGCCAGCAGTGGGGGGCTACTAAAGAGCTCCTACAATGAGCAGTTCTTC
V gene: TRBV2
J gene: TRBJ2-1
clone size: -
D gene: -

CDR3 protein: CASSKVGQGGETQYF
CDR3 DNA: TGTGCCAGTAGTAAGGTGGGCCAGGGAGGGGAGACCCAGTACTTC
V gene: TRBV19
J gene: TRBJ2-5
clone size: -
D gene: TRBD2

CDR3 protein: CASSDRTSGANVLTF
CDR3 DNA: TGTGCCAGCAGCGACAGGACCTCTGGGGCCAACGTCCTGACTTTC
V gene: TRBV2
J gene: TRBJ2-6
clone size: once
D gene: -

CDR3 protein: CASSQRRAGETQYF
CDR3 DNA: TGTGCCAGCAGCCAACGGCGGGCCGGCGAGACCCAGTACTTC
V gene: TRBV3-1/TRBV3-2
J gene: TRBJ2-5
clone size: -
D gene: -

CDR3 protein: CASSQTGVEETQYF
CDR3 DNA: TGTGCCAGCAGCCAGACAGGGGTTGAAGAGACCCAGTACTTC
V gene: TRBV11-3
J gene: TRBJ2-5
clone size: -
D gene: TRBD1

CDR3 protein: CASGSTGMNTEAFF
CDR3 DNA: TGTGCCAGCGGGTCGACAGGTATGAACACTGAAGCTTTCTTT
V gene: TRBV6-5
J gene: TRBJ1-1
clone size: -
D gene: -

CDR3 protein: CASRVGGASTDTQYF
CDR3 DNA: TGTGCCAGCCGCGTGGGAGGAGCGAGCACAGATACGCAGTATTTT
V gene: TRBV6-6
J gene: TRBJ2-3
clone size: -
D gene: -

CDR3 protein: CASTLAGTAYNEQFF
CDR3 DNA: TGCGCCAGCACCCTAGCGGGGACAGCCTACAATGAGCAGTTCTTC
V gene: TRBV5-1
J gene: TRBJ2-1
clone size: -
D gene: TRBD2

CDR3 protein: CASSLLRDEQYF
CDR3 DNA: TGTGCCAGCAGTTTACTTCGCGACGAGCAGTACTTC
V gene: TRBV28
J gene: TRBJ2-7
clone size: -
D gene: -

CDR3 protein: CASGGGPGQPQHF
CDR3 DNA: TGTGCCAGCGGGGGGGGCCCGGGTCAGCCCCAGCATTTT
V gene: TRBV6-6
J gene: TRBJ1-5
clone size: -
D gene: -

CDR3 protein: CASSGGPVETQYF
CDR3 DNA: TGTGCCAGCAGCGGGGGCCCCGTAGAGACCCAGTACTTC
V gene: TRBV9
J gene: TRBJ2-5
clone size: -
D gene: -

CDR3 protein: CASSQWAGNSNQPQHF
CDR3 DNA: TGTGCCAGCAGCCAATGGGCAGGAAATAGCAATCAGCCCCAGCATTTT
V gene: TRBV4-2
J gene: TRBJ1-5
clone size: -
D gene: -

CDR3 protein: CASRSAPANEKLFF
CDR3 DNA: TGTGCCAGCAGGTCCGCCCCGGCTAATGAAAAACTGTTTTTT
V gene: TRBV5-8
J gene: TRBJ1-4
clone size: -
D gene: -

CDR3 protein: CAYSGQGATEAFF
CDR3 DNA: TGTGCCTACTCAGGACAGGGGGCAACTGAAGCTTTCTTT
V gene: TRBV30
J gene: TRBJ1-1
clone size: once
D gene: TRBD1

CDR3 protein: CASSELRTAYEQYF
CDR3 DNA: TGCGCCAGCAGTGAATTAAGGACAGCCTACGAGCAGTACTTC
V gene: TRBV10-2
J gene: TRBJ2-7
clone size: -
D gene: -

CDR3 protein: CASGQAQNGPLHF
CDR3 DNA: TGTGCCAGCGGGCAGGCGCAGAATGGACCCCTCCACTTT
V gene: TRBV9
J gene: TRBJ1-6
clone size: -
D gene: -

CDR3 protein: CASSQVSSGDTFF
CDR3 DNA: TGTGCCAGCAGCCAAGTTTCTAGCGGGGATACGTTCTTC
V gene: TRBV4-2
J gene: TRBJ2-1
clone size: -
D gene: TRBD2

CDR3 protein: CASSPWARQGALEKLFF
CDR3 DNA: TGTGCCAGCAGCCCCTGGGCCAGACAGGGGGCTTTAGAAAAACTGTTTTTT
V gene: TRBV11-2
J gene: TRBJ1-4
clone size: -
D gene: TRBD1